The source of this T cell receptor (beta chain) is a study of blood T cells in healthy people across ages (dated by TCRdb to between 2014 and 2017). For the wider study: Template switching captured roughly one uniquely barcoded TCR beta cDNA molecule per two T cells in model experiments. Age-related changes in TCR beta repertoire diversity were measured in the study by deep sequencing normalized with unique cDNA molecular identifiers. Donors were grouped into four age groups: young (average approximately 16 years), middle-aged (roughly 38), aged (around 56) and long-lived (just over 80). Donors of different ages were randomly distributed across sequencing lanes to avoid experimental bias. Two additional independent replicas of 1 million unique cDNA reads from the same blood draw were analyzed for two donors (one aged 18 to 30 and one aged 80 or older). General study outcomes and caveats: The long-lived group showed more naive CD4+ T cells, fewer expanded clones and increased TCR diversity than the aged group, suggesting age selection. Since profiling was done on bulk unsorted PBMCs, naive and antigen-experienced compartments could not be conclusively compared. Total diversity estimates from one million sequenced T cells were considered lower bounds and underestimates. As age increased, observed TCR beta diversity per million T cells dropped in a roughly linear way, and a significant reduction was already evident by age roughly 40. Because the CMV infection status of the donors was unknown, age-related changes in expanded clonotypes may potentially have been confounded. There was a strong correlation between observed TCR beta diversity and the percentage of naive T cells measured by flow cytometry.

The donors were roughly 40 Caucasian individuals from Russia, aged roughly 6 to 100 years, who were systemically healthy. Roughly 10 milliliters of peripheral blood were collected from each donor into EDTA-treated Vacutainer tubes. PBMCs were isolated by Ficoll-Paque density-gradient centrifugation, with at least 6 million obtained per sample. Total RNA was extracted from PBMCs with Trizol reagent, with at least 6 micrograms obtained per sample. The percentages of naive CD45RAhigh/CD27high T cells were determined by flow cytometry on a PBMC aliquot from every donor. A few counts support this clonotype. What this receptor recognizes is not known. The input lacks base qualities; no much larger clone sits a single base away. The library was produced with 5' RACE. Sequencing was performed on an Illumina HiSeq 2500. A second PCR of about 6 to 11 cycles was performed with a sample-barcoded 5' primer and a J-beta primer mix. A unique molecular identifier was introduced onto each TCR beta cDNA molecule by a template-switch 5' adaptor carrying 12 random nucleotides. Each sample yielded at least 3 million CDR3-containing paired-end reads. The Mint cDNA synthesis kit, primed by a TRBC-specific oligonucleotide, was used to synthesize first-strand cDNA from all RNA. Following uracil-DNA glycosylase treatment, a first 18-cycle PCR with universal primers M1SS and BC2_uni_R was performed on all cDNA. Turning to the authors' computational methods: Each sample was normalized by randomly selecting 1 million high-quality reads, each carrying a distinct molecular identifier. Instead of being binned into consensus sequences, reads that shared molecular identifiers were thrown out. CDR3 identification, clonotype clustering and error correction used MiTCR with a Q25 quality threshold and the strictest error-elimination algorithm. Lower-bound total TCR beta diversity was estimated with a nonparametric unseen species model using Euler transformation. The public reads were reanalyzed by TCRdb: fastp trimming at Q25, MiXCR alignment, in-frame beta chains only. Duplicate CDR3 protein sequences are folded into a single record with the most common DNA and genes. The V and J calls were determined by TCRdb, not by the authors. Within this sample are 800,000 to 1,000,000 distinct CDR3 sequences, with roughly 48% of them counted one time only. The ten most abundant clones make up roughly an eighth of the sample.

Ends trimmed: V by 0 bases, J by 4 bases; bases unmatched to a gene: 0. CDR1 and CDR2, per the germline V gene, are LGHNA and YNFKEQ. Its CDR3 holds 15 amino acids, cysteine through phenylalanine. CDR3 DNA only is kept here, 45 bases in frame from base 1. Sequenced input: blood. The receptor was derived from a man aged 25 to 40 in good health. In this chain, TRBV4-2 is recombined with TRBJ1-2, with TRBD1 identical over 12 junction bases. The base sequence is TGTGCCAGCAGCCAAGAGGGACAGGGGGCCTATGGCTACACCTTC. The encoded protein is CASSQEGQGAYGYTF.